A selection of T cell receptor beta chains follows, all from one sample in a study of blood T cell repertoires in COVID-19. Repertoires were generated with immunoSEQ multiplex PCR, while TCRdb's copy carries only in-frame clones and drops some. The sample lists 45,000 or so clones; around three quarters were seen once. Sequences were obtained from peripheral blood. The receptors here all came from an elderly man with acute or convalescent COVID-19. Both conserved end residues are part of each CDR3. A D gene is named only where the DNA matches it firmly. Size tells how often a clone was seen (once, few, many) or the class of an expanded clone, and some rows leave it out.

>TRBV5-1|TRBD2|few|TRBJ2-3
TGCGCCAGCAGCATGACTAGCACCTCGATAGATACGCAGTATTTT
CASSMTSTSIDTQYF
>TRBV12-5|.|.|TRBJ1-1
TGTGCTAGTGGTTTGGAGGGAGGAGGGGAAGCTTTCTTT
CASGLEGGGEAFF
>TRBV7-2|TRBD2|.|TRBJ2-1
TGTGCCAGCAGCTGGGGACTAGCGAGATACAATGAGCAGTTCTTC
CASSWGLARYNEQFF
>TRBV2|.|many|TRBJ2-2
TGTGCCAGCAGGGGCAGTTCGAACACCGGGGAGCTGTTTTTT
CASRGSSNTGELFF
>TRBV28|TRBD1|.|TRBJ1-2
TGTGCCAGCAGTTTATCCGGGACAGCATCTAACTATGGCTACACCTTC
CASSLSGTASNYGYTF
>TRBV2|.|once|TRBJ2-7
TGTGCCAGCAGTGAATTTAACTACGAGCAGTACTTC
CASSEFNYEQYF
>TRBV4-1|.|.|TRBJ1-4
TGCGCCAGCAGCCAACTGGGGGCATTCGTTGAAAAACTGTTTTTT
CASSQLGAFVEKLFF
>TRBV9|.|.|TRBJ2-3
TGTGCCAGCAGCGTAGATGTAGCTCGACAGATGACGCAGTATTTT
CASSVDVARQMTQYF
>TRBV5-5|.|.|TRBJ1-2
TGTGCCAGCAGCTTTGCAGGAGGGAATGGCTACACCTTC
CASSFAGGNGYTF
>TRBV6-5|.|.|TRBJ2-1
TGTGCCAGCAGGGCCTTAGCGCACTCCTACAATGAGCAGTTCTTC
CASRALAHSYNEQFF
>TRBV20-1|TRBD1|once|TRBJ2-1
TGCAGTGCTAGTCACCCTTCGGGACAGGGTGGCAATGAGCAGTTCTTC
CSASHPSGQGGNEQFF
>TRBV2|.|.|TRBJ2-2
TGTGCCAGCGTGATCACGAGGGCCGGGGAGCTGTTTTTT
CASVITRAGELFF
>TRBV19|.|.|TRBJ1-1
TGTGCCAGTAGGCCGCTGGGGGGGGCTGAAGCTTTCTTT
CASRPLGGAEAFF
>TRBV28|.|.|TRBJ1-1
TGTGCCAGCAGACCCGGACAGAGATACACTGAAGCTTTCTTT
CASRPGQRYTEAFF
>TRBV5-4|.|.|TRBJ2-7
TGTGCCAGCAGCTCGAGGGGGGAGCAGTACTTC
CASSSRGEQYF
>TRBV18|TRBD1|.|TRBJ1-1
TGTGCCAGCTCACCCTCCGGACAGGGGAGCCCTGAAGCTTTCTTT
CASSPSGQGSPEAFF
>TRBV4-1|TRBD2|.|TRBJ2-3
TGCGCCAGCAGCTCCCGGGAGGGTGGCCCCACAGATACGCAGTATTTT
CASSSREGGPTDTQYF
>TRBV28|.|.|TRBJ2-5
TGTGCCAGCAGCTCCAGTGATTGGGGCCTCCAAGAGACCCAGTACTTC
CASSSSDWGLQETQYF
>TRBV5-4|TRBD2|.|TRBJ2-1
TGTGCCAGCAGCTTGGAACTAGCGAGGAATGAGCAGTTCTTC
CASSLELARNEQFF
>TRBV28|.|.|TRBJ1-1
TGTGCCAGCAGGCCGCGGGGGGGCGCGAACACTGAAGCTTTCTTT
CASRPRGGANTEAFF
>TRBV7-9|TRBD1|.|TRBJ1-2
TGTGCCAGCACCAAGACAGGGAACTATGGCTACACCTTC
CASTKTGNYGYTF
>TRBV6-6|TRBD2|.|TRBJ2-7
TGTGCCAGCAGTTACTCAGCAGGGAGGGCGTACGAGCAGTACTTC
CASSYSAGRAYEQYF
>TRBV7-8|TRBD2|.|TRBJ2-7
TGTGCCAGCAGCTTAGCGATACGGGGTCTAGCGGACCCTTCCGAGCAGTACTTC
CASSLAIRGLADPSEQYF
>TRBV19|TRBD1|once|TRBJ1-6
TGTGCCAGTGGGACAGACAGGGATTCACCCCTCCACTTT
CASGTDRDSPLHF
>TRBV7-2|.|.|TRBJ2-5
TGTGCCAGCAGCTTATCGAAAGCCCAAGAGACCCAGTACTTC
CASSLSKAQETQYF
>TRBV9|TRBD1|once|TRBJ1-2
TGTGCCAGCAGCGTAAATGATGGGACAGGGTTCTATTATGGCTACACCTTC
CASSVNDGTGFYYGYTF
>TRBV28|TRBD2|.|TRBJ2-1
TGTGCCAGCAGCACCGGGACTAGCGGGTCCAATGAGCAGTTCTTC
CASSTGTSGSNEQFF
>TRBV15|TRBD1|.|TRBJ2-2
TGTGCCACCAGCATTGGACAGGGGGCAGCGGGGGAGCTGTTTTTT
CATSIGQGAAGELFF
>TRBV15|.|.|TRBJ2-7
TGTGCCACCAGCAGACCCGGGGGACCCTACGCCAACGAGCAGTACTTC
CATSRPGGPYANEQYF
>TRBV28|.|.|TRBJ1-6
TGTGCCAGCATCCTGGGAGGATTTAATTCACCCCTCCACTTT
CASILGGFNSPLHF
>TRBV6-5|TRBD1|.|TRBJ2-7
TGTGCCAGCAGTTATGGGGACAGGGGGCTTTACGAGCAGTACTTC
CASSYGDRGLYEQYF
>TRBV25-1|.|many|TRBJ1-3
TGTGCCAGCAGTGAATGGACTGTCTCTGGAAACACCATATATTTT
CASSEWTVSGNTIYF
>TRBV2|TRBD2|.|TRBJ2-1
TGTGCCAGCGAGGCGACTAGCGGGAACCATGAGCAGTTCTTC
CASEATSGNHEQFF
>TRBV6-2/TRBV6-3|.|once|TRBJ1-1
TGTGCCAGCAGTTACCGTTCGAACACTGAAGCTTTCTTT
CASSYRSNTEAFF
>TRBV5-1|TRBD2|.|TRBJ2-7
TGCGCCAGCAGCTTGATTAGCGGGATCTACGAGCAGTACTTC
CASSLISGIYEQYF
>TRBV5-6|TRBD1|.|TRBJ2-7
TGTGCCAGCAGCTCACAACCGGGACAGGTGGCCTACGAGCAGTACTTC
CASSSQPGQVAYEQYF
>TRBV6-6|.|.|TRBJ2-5
TGTGCCAGCAGTTCCTTCGGCGGGATCCAAGAGACCCAGTACTTC
CASSSFGGIQETQYF
>TRBV4-1|.|.|TRBJ2-7
TGCGCCAGCAGCCAAGATCTAGCGCGGGCTGCCTACGAGCAGTACTTC
CASSQDLARAAYEQYF
>TRBV10-3|TRBD1|.|TRBJ2-7
TGTGCCACGGACAGGGGGACCTACGAGCAGTACTTC
CATDRGTYEQYF